Each of the 4 T cell receptor beta chains below was sequenced from the same sample in a study of T cell repertoires in cytomegalovirus infection. No cognate antigen is known for these TCRs. TCRdb processed the reads anew with MiXCR; each CDR3 protein has one entry. In the table there are some 940,000 distinct CDR3 sequences, under 40% of which are singletons. The input for sequencing was cultured CD8+ T cells from PBMCs, taken from culture after CMV antigen stimulation. The source is a human donor in good health (CMV status not recorded). Some clones in this sample may be carry-over from other donors' samples.

The V call is TRBV20-1, the J call TRBJ1-5, with TRBD1 matching over 7 bases. CDR1 and CDR2 (germline): DFQATT, SNEGSKA (reference sequence). The CDR3 is 17 amino acids. With V trimmed by 1 base and J by 0 bases, 9 bases remained unmatched. The CDR3 DNA reads as TGCAGTGCTAGAGGCCGGGACAGAGATTATAGCAATCAGCCCCAGCATTTT. Its protein product is CSARGRDRDYSNQPQHF.

This clonotype showed up just a few times. The V gene is TRBV27, the J gene TRBJ1-6, with D possibly matching TRBD1 (5 bases). CDR1 is MNHEY and CDR2 is SMNVEV in the germline V gene (reference sequence). There are 14 residues in the CDR3. Trimming took off 7 bases at V and 6 bases at J, with 13 bases between the two ends. The CDR3 DNA reads as TGTGCCAGCAAAGGAGGGGTTTTTAATTCACCCCTCCACTTT. It encodes CASKGGVFNSPLHF.

This clonotype was seen a few times. The chain employs TRBV2 and TRBJ2-1; D uncertain. The V gene's germline CDR1 is SNHLY and CDR2 FYNNEI. V was clipped by 4 bases and J by 7 bases, with 5 bases between them. CDR3 size: 11 residues. The CDR3 sequence is CASSGPNEQFF. CDR3 DNA: TGTGCCAGCAGTGGTCCGAATGAGCAGTTCTTC.

The sample holds a few counts of this clonotype. The chain recombines TRBV6-6 with TRBJ1-5; D is uncertain. Germline values: CDR1 MNHNY, CDR2 SVGAGI (reference sequence). The CDR3 length is 10 residues. V dropped 9 bases and J dropped 5 bases, with 5 bases sitting between them. This chain's CDR3 is CASSDQPQHF. Here the CDR3 DNA reads TGTGCCAGTAGTGATCAGCCCCAGCATTTT.